The T cell receptor beta chain described here comes from a study of blood T cells in healthy people across ages (dated by TCRdb to about 2015). Turning to the overall study: In model experiments, template switching captured about one uniquely barcoded TCR beta cDNA molecule for every two T cells. Donors were grouped into four age groups: young (average approximately 15 years), middle-aged (approximately 41), aged (around 66) and long-lived (about 82). Two additional independent replicas of 1 million unique cDNA reads from the same blood draw were analyzed for two donors (one aged 18 to 30 and one aged 80 or older). Donors of different ages were randomly distributed across sequencing lanes to avoid experimental bias. Using deep sequencing normalized with unique cDNA molecular identifiers, the study measured how TCR beta repertoire diversity changes with age. Points the paper makes about the study in general: Compared with the aged group, the long-lived group had more naive CD4+ T cells, fewer expanded clones and increased TCR diversity, a pattern suggesting age selection. Estimates of total diversity from one million sequenced T cells were regarded as lower bounds and underestimates. There was a strong correlation between observed TCR beta diversity and the percentage of naive T cells measured by flow cytometry. Because the CMV infection status of the donors was unknown, age-related changes in expanded clonotypes may potentially have been confounded. Since profiling was done on bulk unsorted PBMCs, naive and antigen-experienced compartments could not be conclusively compared. As age increased, observed TCR beta diversity per million T cells dropped in a roughly linear way, and a significant reduction was already evident by age about 40.

Libraries were built with 5' RACE. The sequencing machine was an Illumina HiSeq 2500. A second about 7 to 11 cycle PCR used a sample-barcoded 5' primer and a J-beta primer mix. A unique molecular identifier was introduced onto each TCR beta cDNA molecule by a template-switch 5' adaptor carrying 12 random nucleotides. Each sample yielded at least 3 million CDR3-containing paired-end reads. First-strand cDNA was synthesized from all RNA with the Mint cDNA synthesis kit, primed by a TRBC-specific oligonucleotide. Following uracil-DNA glycosylase treatment, a first 18-cycle PCR with universal primers M1SS and BC2_uni_R was performed on all cDNA. The authors' pipeline ran thus. For normalization, 1 million high-quality reads, each with a distinct molecular identifier, were randomly selected from each sample. Reads with shared molecular identifiers were discarded instead of being binned into consensus sequences. CDR3 identification, clonotype clustering and error correction used MiTCR with a Q25 quality threshold and the strictest error-elimination algorithm. A nonparametric unseen species model using Euler transformation provided a lower-bound estimate of total TCR beta diversity. Using fastp trimming at Q25 and MiXCR clonotype assembly, TCRdb reanalyzed the public sequencing data and kept in-frame beta chains. Every entry covers one CDR3 protein and lists the most common genes and DNA from its rows. The V and J calls and clone size come from TCRdb's table, not from the authors' own analysis. The sample data list about 1,400,000 distinct CDR3 sequences, and approximately 59% of these were observed just once. The biggest ten clones account for approximately 7% of the sample.

CDR1 and CDR2 were assigned from the germline V gene as SGHTA and FQGNSA. V lost 5 bases and J lost 0 bases; the stretch between them is 13 bases long. Spanning cysteine to phenylalanine, the CDR3 consists of 15 amino acids. Only the CDR3 DNA is retained, 45 bases long and in frame from the first base. This clonotype was observed a handful of times. Its antigen remains unidentified. Base qualities are not provided; no much larger clone lies one nucleotide away. Systemically healthy Caucasian individuals from Russia, approximately 39 in total and aged roughly 6 to 95 years, were included as donors. Each donor gave about 9.2 milliliters of peripheral blood, drawn into EDTA-treated Vacutainer tubes. Ficoll-Paque density-gradient centrifugation was used to isolate PBMCs, with at least 6 million obtained per sample. Total RNA was extracted from PBMCs with Trizol reagent, with at least 5.5 micrograms obtained per sample. Naive CD45RAhigh/CD27high T cell percentages were measured by flow cytometry on a PBMC aliquot from every donor.

This sequence originates from a man aged 18 to 35 in good health. Sequencing was done on a sample of blood. The chain is encoded by TRBV7-2 joined to TRBJ2-5, with the D gene uncertain. The DNA sequence reads TGTGCCAGCAGCCTCTCACTGGGGTACCAAGAGACCCAGTACTTC. Its protein reads: CASSLSLGYQETQYF.